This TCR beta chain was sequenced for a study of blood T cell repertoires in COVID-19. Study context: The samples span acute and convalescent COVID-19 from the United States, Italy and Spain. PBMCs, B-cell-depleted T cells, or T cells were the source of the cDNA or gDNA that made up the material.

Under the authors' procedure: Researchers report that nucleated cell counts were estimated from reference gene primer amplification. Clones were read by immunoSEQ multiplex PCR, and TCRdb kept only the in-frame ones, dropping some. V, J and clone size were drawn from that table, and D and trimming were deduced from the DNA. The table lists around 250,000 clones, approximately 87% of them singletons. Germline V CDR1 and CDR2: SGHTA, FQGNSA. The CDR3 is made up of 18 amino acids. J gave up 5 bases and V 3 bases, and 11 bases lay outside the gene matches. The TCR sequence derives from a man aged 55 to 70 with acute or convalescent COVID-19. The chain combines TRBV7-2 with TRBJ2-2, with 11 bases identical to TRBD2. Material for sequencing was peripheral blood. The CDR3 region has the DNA TGTGCCAGCAGCTTGGATACTACTAGCGGGAGACAAACCGGGGAGCTGTTTTTT. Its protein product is CASSLDTTSGRQTGELFF.